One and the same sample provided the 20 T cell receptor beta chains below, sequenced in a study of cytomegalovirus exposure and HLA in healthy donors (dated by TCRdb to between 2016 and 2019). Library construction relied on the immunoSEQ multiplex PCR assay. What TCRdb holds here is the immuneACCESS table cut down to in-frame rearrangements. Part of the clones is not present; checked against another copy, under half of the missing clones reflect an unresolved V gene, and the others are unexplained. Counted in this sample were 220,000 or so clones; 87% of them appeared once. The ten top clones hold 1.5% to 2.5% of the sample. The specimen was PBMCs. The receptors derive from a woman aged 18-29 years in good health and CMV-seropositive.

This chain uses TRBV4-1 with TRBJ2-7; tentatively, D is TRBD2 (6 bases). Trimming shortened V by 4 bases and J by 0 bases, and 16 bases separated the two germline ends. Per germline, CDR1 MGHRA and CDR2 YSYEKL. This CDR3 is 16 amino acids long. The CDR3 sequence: CASSRREAGISYEQYF. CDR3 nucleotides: TGCGCCAGCAGCCGCCGTGAAGCGGGCATCTCCTACGAGCAGTACTTC.

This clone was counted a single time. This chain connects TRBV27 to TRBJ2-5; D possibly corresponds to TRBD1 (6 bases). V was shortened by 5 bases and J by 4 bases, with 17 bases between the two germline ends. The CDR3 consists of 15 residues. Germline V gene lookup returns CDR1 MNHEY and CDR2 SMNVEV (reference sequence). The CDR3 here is CASSPGTGRLETQYF. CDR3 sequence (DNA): TGTGCCAGCAGTCCGGGAACAGGGCGGTTAGAGACCCAGTACTTC.

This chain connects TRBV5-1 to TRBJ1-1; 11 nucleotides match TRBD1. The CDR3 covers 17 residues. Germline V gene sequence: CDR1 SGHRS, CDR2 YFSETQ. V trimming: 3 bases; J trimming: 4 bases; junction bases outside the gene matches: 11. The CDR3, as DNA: TGCGCCAGCAGCTACGGACAGGGGGCAACGGGAGCCACTGAAGCTTTCTTT. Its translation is CASSYGQGATGATEAFF.

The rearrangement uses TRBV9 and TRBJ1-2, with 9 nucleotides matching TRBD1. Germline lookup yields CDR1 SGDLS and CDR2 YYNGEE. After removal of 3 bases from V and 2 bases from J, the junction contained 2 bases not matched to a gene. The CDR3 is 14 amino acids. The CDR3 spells CASSAGQGNYGYTF. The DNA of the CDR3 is TGTGCCAGCAGCGCTGGACAGGGGAACTATGGCTACACCTTC. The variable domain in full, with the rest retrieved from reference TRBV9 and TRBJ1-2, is DSGVTQTPKHLITATGQRVTLRCSPRSGDLSVYWYQQSLDQGLQFLIQYYNGEERAKGNILERFSAQQFPDLHSELNLSSLELGDSALYFCASSAGQGNYGYTFGSGTRLTVV.

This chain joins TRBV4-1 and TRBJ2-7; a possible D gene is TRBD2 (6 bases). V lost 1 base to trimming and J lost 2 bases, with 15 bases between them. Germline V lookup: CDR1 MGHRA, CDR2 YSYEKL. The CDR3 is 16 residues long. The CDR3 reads CASSQVPGGIPYEQYF. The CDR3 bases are TGCGCCAGCAGCCAAGTCCCCGGGGGAATACCCTACGAGCAGTACTTC.

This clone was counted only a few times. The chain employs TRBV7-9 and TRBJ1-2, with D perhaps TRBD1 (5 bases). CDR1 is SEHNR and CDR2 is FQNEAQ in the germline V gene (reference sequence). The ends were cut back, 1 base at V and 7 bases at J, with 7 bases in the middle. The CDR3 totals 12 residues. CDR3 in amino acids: CASSLVDSGYTF. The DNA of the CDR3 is TGTGCCAGCAGCTTAGTAGACAGTGGCTACACCTTC.

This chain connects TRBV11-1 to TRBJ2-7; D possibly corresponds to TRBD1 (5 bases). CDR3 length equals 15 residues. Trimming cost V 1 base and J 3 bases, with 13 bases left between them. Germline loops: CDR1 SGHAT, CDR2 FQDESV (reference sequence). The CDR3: CASSLGGHRLYEQYF. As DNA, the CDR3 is TGTGCCAGCAGCTTAGGAGGACATCGGCTCTACGAGCAGTACTTC.

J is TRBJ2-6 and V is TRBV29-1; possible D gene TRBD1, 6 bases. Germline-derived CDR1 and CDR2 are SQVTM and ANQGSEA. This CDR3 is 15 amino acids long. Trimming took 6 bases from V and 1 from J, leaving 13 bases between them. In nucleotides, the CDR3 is TGCAGCGTCGACCCCCAGGGGTCTGGGGCCAACGTCCTGACTTTC. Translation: CSVDPQGSGANVLTF.

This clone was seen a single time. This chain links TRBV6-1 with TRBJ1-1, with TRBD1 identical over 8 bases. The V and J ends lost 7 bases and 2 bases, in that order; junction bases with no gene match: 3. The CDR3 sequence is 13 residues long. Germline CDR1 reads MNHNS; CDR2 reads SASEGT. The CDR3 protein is CASTDRANTEAFF. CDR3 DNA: TGTGCCAGCACGGACAGGGCTAACACTGAAGCTTTCTTT.

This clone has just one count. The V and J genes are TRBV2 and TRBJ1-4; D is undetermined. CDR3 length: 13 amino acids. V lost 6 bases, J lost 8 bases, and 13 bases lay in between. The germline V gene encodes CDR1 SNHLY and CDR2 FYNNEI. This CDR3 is CASSRGDREKLFF. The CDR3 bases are TGTGCCAGCAGCCGGGGTGATCGGGAAAAACTGTTTTTT.

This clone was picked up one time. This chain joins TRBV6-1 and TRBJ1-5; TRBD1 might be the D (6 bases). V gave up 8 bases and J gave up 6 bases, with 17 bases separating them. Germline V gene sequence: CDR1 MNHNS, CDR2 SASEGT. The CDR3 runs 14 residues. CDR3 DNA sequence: TGTGCCAGCGCGTTCAGGGGTGAAGGTCAGCCCCAGCATTTT. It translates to CASAFRGEGQPQHF.

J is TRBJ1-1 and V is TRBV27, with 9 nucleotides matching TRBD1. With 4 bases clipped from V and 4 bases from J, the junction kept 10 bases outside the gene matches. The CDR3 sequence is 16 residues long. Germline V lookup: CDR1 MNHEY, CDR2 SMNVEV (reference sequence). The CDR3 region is CASSWGGGQGITEAFF. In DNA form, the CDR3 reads TGTGCCAGCAGTTGGGGAGGGGGACAGGGTATCACTGAAGCTTTCTTT.

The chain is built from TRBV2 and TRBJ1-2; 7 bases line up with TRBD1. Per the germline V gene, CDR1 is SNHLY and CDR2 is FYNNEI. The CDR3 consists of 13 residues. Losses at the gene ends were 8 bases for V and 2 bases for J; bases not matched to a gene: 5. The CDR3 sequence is CASGGGANYGYTF. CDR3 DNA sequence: TGTGCCAGCGGAGGGGGCGCAAACTATGGCTACACCTTC.

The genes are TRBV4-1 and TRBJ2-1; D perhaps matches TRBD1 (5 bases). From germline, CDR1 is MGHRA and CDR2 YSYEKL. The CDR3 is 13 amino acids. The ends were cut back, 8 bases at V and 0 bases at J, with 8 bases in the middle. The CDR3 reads CASSRDSYNEQFF. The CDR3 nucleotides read TGCGCCAGCTCCAGGGACTCCTACAATGAGCAGTTCTTC.

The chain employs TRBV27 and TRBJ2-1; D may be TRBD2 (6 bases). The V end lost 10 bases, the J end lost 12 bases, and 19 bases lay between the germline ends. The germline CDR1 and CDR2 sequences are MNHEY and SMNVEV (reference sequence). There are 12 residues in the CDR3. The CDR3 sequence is CATYRREYRQFF. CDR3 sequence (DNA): TGTGCCACCTACAGGAGGGAGTATCGGCAGTTCTTC.

CDR3 sequence reads: CAWSPTGVYGYTF. The CDR3 DNA is TGTGCCTGGAGTCCGACAGGGGTCTATGGCTACACCTTC. The chain uses TRBV30 and TRBJ1-2; 8 bases line up with TRBD1. CDR3 length equals 13 residues. With V trimmed by 2 bases and J by 4 bases, 3 bases remained unmatched. CDR1 and CDR2 (germline): GTSNPN, SVGIG (reference sequence).

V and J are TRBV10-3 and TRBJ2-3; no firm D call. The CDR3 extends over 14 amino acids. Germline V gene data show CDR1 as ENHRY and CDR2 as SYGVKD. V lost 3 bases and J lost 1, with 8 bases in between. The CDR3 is CAISDRSRTDTQYF. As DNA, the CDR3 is TGTGCCATCAGTGACAGGTCCCGCACAGATACGCAGTATTTT.

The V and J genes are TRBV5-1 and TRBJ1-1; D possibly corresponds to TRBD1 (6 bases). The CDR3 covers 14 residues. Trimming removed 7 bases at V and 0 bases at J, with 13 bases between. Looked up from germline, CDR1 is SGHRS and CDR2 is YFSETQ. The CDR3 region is CASYGEGVNTEAFF. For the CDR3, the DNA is TGCGCCAGCTACGGGGAGGGGGTGAACACTGAAGCTTTCTTT.

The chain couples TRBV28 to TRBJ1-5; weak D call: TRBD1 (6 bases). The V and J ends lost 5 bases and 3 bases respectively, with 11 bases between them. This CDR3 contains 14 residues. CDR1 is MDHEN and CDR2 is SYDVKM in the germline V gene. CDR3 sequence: CASSNTGTNQPQHF. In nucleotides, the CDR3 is TGTGCCAGCAGTAACACAGGGACCAATCAGCCCCAGCATTTT.

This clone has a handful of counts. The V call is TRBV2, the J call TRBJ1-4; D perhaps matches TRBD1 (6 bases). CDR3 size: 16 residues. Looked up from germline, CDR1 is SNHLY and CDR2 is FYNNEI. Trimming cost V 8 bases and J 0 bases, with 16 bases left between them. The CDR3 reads CASGQILIATNEKLFF. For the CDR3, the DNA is TGTGCCAGCGGACAGATCCTAATCGCAACTAATGAAAAACTGTTTTTT.